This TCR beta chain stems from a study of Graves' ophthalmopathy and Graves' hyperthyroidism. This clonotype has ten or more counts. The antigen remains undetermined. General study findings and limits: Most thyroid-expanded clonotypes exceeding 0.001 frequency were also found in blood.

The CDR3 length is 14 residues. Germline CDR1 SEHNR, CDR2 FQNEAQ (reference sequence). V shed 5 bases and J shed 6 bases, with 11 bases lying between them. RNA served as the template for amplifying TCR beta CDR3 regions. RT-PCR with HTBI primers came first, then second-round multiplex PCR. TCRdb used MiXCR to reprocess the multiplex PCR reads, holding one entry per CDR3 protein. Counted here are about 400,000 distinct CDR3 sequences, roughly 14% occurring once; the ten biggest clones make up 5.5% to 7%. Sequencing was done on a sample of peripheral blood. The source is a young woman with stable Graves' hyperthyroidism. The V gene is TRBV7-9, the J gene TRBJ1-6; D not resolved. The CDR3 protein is CASSHSGRNSPLHF. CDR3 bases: TGTGCCAGCAGCCACTCTGGTCGTAATTCACCCCTCCACTTT.